This T cell receptor beta chain was identified in a study of blood T cell repertoires in COVID-19. The wider study: The United States, Italy and Spain supplied acute and convalescent COVID-19 samples. The cDNA or gDNA used as material had been derived from T cells, B-cell-depleted T cells, or PBMCs.

In the original processing: Nucleated cell counts were estimated from reference gene primer amplification. The repertoire was sequenced with immunoSEQ multiplex PCR; TCRdb's copy has only in-frame clones and lacks some. Clone size and V and J calls were adopted from that table, with D and trimming inferred from the DNA. This table has 55,000 to 70,000 clones, roughly 80% appearing once. Per the germline V gene, CDR1 is SNHLY and CDR2 is FYNNEI. Trimming left V 4 bases short and J 2 bases short, with 12 bases between. The CDR3 has 15 residues. Sequences were obtained from peripheral blood. The chain links TRBV2 to TRBJ1-5, with D possibly being TRBD1 (5 bases). This clonotype originated in a man aged 60 to 69 with acute or convalescent COVID-19. CDR3 sequence reads: CASSGGSWGNQPQHF. CDR3 nucleotide sequence: TGTGCCAGCAGTGGGGGCAGTTGGGGCAATCAGCCCCAGCATTTT.